This T cell receptor (beta chain) was found in a study of early T cells in non-severe SARS-CoV-2 infection. TCRdb reprocessed the 5' RACE reads with MiXCR, giving one entry per CDR3 protein. This table has about 92,000 distinct CDR3 sequences, approximately 14% appearing once. The CDR3 sequence is 16 residues long. Looked up from germline, CDR1 is MDHEN and CDR2 is SYDVKM. With 6 bases removed from V and 0 bases from J, the gap between germline ends came to 14 bases. The chain is built from TRBV28 and TRBJ1-4; D unresolved. The receptor's source is an adult who was a healthcare worker with PCR-confirmed SARS-CoV-2 infection or an uninfected control (not recorded which). The sequenced material came from whole blood. DNA for the CDR3: TGTGCCAGCAGCCCTCCCGAACCAACAACTAATGAAAAACTGTTTTTT. This sequence encodes CASSPPEPTTNEKLFF.